Listed below are T cell receptor beta chains from one sample, sequenced in a study of blood T cell repertoires in COVID-19. Clones were read by immunoSEQ multiplex PCR, and TCRdb kept only the in-frame ones, dropping some. The table lists 250,000 to 300,000 clones, approximately 87% of them singletons. The sample was peripheral blood. The receptors were sampled from a man aged 60 to 69 who had recovered from COVID-19. The CDR3 runs from the conserved cysteine through the conserved F or W. D genes are given only for firm matches. Clone size appears in some rows only: once, few, many, or a class for an expanded clone.

V gene: TRBV5-1
D gene: NA
J gene: TRBJ2-1
clone size: NA
CDR3 protein: CASSLGLSDEQFF
CDR3 DNA: TGCGCCAGCAGCTTGGGGCTTAGCGATGAGCAGTTCTTC

V gene: TRBV19
D gene: NA
J gene: TRBJ1-2
clone size: NA
CDR3 protein: CASSIVQSNYGYTF
CDR3 DNA: TGTGCCAGTAGTATAGTCCAGTCTAACTATGGCTACACCTTC

V gene: TRBV4-2
D gene: NA
J gene: TRBJ2-1
clone size: NA
CDR3 protein: CASSQGNRDLRYNEQFF
CDR3 DNA: TGTGCCAGCAGCCAAGGAAACAGGGACCTTCGGTACAATGAGCAGTTCTTC

V gene: TRBV19
D gene: NA
J gene: TRBJ2-5
clone size: NA
CDR3 protein: CASSINTGKAETQYF
CDR3 DNA: TGTGCCAGTAGTATAAACACCGGGAAGGCAGAGACCCAGTACTTC

V gene: TRBV29-1
D gene: NA
J gene: TRBJ1-1
clone size: once
CDR3 protein: CSVVAGDTEAFF
CDR3 DNA: TGCAGCGTGGTGGCGGGGGACACTGAAGCTTTCTTT

V gene: TRBV10-2
D gene: TRBD1
J gene: TRBJ1-6
clone size: NA
CDR3 protein: CASRTTGDVNSPLHF
CDR3 DNA: TGCGCCAGCAGGACGACAGGGGACGTGAATTCACCCCTCCACTTT

V gene: TRBV29-1
D gene: NA
J gene: TRBJ2-1
clone size: NA
CDR3 protein: CSVGFPNEQFF
CDR3 DNA: TGCAGCGTCGGGTTCCCCAATGAGCAGTTCTTC

V gene: TRBV9
D gene: NA
J gene: TRBJ2-1
clone size: NA
CDR3 protein: CASSVGGDSNEQFF
CDR3 DNA: TGTGCCAGCAGCGTAGGGGGGGATAGCAATGAGCAGTTCTTC

V gene: TRBV13
D gene: NA
J gene: TRBJ2-6
clone size: once
CDR3 protein: CASSLLSGANVLTF
CDR3 DNA: TGTGCCAGCAGCCTCTTGTCCGGGGCCAACGTCCTGACTTTC

V gene: TRBV5-4
D gene: TRBD1
J gene: TRBJ2-5
clone size: NA
CDR3 protein: CASSRGTGLVQETQYF
CDR3 DNA: TGTGCCAGCAGCCGCGGGACAGGGTTGGTACAAGAGACCCAGTACTTC

V gene: TRBV13
D gene: TRBD2
J gene: TRBJ2-3
clone size: NA
CDR3 protein: CASSPRTSGTSTDTQYF
CDR3 DNA: TGTGCCAGCAGCCCGCGTACTAGCGGGACCAGCACAGATACGCAGTATTTT

V gene: TRBV18
D gene: NA
J gene: TRBJ1-1
clone size: NA
CDR3 protein: CASSPKANTEAFF
CDR3 DNA: TGTGCCAGCTCACCGAAAGCGAACACTGAAGCTTTCTTT

V gene: TRBV2
D gene: NA
J gene: TRBJ2-3
clone size: NA
CDR3 protein: CASTKRQTDTQYF
CDR3 DNA: TGTGCCAGCACCAAGAGACAGACAGATACGCAGTATTTT

V gene: TRBV30
D gene: TRBD2
J gene: TRBJ2-4
clone size: NA
CDR3 protein: CAWRELAGGGYIQYF
CDR3 DNA: TGTGCCTGGAGAGAGCTAGCGGGAGGCGGGTACATTCAGTACTTC

V gene: TRBV2
D gene: TRBD1
J gene: TRBJ1-2
clone size: NA
CDR3 protein: CASSLTGGDGYTF
CDR3 DNA: TGTGCCAGCAGCCTAACAGGGGGCGACGGCTACACCTTC

V gene: TRBV12-3/TRBV12-4
D gene: NA
J gene: TRBJ2-5
clone size: few
CDR3 protein: CASSFGSLQYF
CDR3 DNA: TGTGCCAGCAGTTTCGGGAGCTTACAGTACTTC

V gene: TRBV6-5
D gene: TRBD1
J gene: TRBJ1-5
clone size: NA
CDR3 protein: CASTVGGQSNQPQHF
CDR3 DNA: TGTGCCAGCACCGTAGGGGGACAGAGCAATCAGCCCCAGCATTTT

V gene: TRBV6-5
D gene: NA
J gene: TRBJ1-4
clone size: NA
CDR3 protein: CASKTLRDLGEKLFF
CDR3 DNA: TGTGCCAGCAAGACCCTCCGCGACCTGGGCGAAAAACTGTTTTTT

V gene: TRBV19
D gene: NA
J gene: TRBJ1-2
clone size: NA
CDR3 protein: CASSQITVGSGDGYTF
CDR3 DNA: TGTGCCAGTAGTCAAATAACTGTAGGGTCCGGGGATGGCTACACCTTC

V gene: TRBV6-1
D gene: TRBD2
J gene: TRBJ2-2
clone size: NA
CDR3 protein: CASSEATIGTSWVGELFF
CDR3 DNA: TGTGCCAGCAGTGAAGCCACGATAGGGACTAGTTGGGTCGGGGAGCTGTTTTTT

V gene: TRBV9
D gene: NA
J gene: TRBJ1-4
clone size: NA
CDR3 protein: CASSVEAGPNNEKLFF
CDR3 DNA: TGTGCCAGCAGCGTAGAGGCAGGGCCTAATAATGAAAAACTGTTTTTT

V gene: TRBV19
D gene: NA
J gene: TRBJ1-2
clone size: NA
CDR3 protein: CASGGGPPYGYTF
CDR3 DNA: TGTGCCAGTGGGGGGGGCCCCCCCTATGGCTACACCTTC

V gene: TRBV6-5
D gene: TRBD1
J gene: TRBJ1-1
clone size: once
CDR3 protein: CASTTGARTEAFF
CDR3 DNA: TGTGCCAGCACTACAGGGGCGCGCACTGAAGCTTTCTTT

V gene: TRBV10-3
D gene: TRBD2
J gene: TRBJ2-5
clone size: NA
CDR3 protein: CAISKGTSGAFQETQYF
CDR3 DNA: TGTGCCATCAGTAAAGGGACTAGCGGGGCCTTCCAAGAGACCCAGTACTTC

V gene: TRBV30
D gene: TRBD1
J gene: TRBJ1-2
clone size: NA
CDR3 protein: CAWDPTGGNYGYTF
CDR3 DNA: TGTGCCTGGGATCCGACAGGGGGAAACTATGGCTACACCTTC

V gene: TRBV11-3
D gene: NA
J gene: TRBJ2-7
clone size: NA
CDR3 protein: CASRPSPPGASSYEQYF
CDR3 DNA: TGTGCCAGCAGGCCAAGCCCCCCAGGGGCTTCCTCCTACGAGCAGTACTTC

V gene: TRBV30
D gene: NA
J gene: TRBJ1-1
clone size: once
CDR3 protein: CAWSLYRAIGTEAFF
CDR3 DNA: TGTGCCTGGTCACTCTACAGGGCTATCGGCACTGAAGCTTTCTTT

V gene: TRBV28
D gene: NA
J gene: TRBJ2-7
clone size: few
CDR3 protein: CASSFLEAPYEQYF
CDR3 DNA: TGTGCCAGCAGTTTTCTCGAGGCCCCCTACGAGCAGTACTTC

V gene: TRBV6-6
D gene: NA
J gene: TRBJ2-5
clone size: NA
CDR3 protein: CASSYTRGNQETQYF
CDR3 DNA: TGTGCCAGCAGTTACACGCGGGGAAACCAAGAGACCCAGTACTTC

V gene: TRBV5-1
D gene: NA
J gene: TRBJ1-5
clone size: NA
CDR3 protein: CASSETGTQPQHF
CDR3 DNA: TGCGCCAGCAGCGAAACAGGGACTCAGCCCCAGCATTTT

V gene: TRBV3-1/TRBV3-2
D gene: NA
J gene: TRBJ2-7
clone size: NA
CDR3 protein: CASSRVQSEQYF
CDR3 DNA: TGTGCCAGCAGCCGAGTCCAAAGCGAGCAGTACTTC

V gene: TRBV25-1
D gene: NA
J gene: TRBJ2-7
clone size: NA
CDR3 protein: CASSSYEQYF
CDR3 DNA: TGTGCCAGCAGTTCATACGAGCAGTACTTC

V gene: TRBV5-8
D gene: TRBD2
J gene: TRBJ2-1
clone size: NA
CDR3 protein: CASKLAGGPSNEQFF
CDR3 DNA: TGTGCCAGCAAACTAGCGGGGGGGCCAAGCAATGAGCAGTTCTTC

V gene: TRBV28
D gene: TRBD1
J gene: TRBJ2-7
clone size: NA
CDR3 protein: CASSFNRRTGVYEQYF
CDR3 DNA: TGTGCCAGCAGTTTCAACCGGAGGACAGGGGTCTACGAGCAGTACTTC

V gene: TRBV5-6
D gene: NA
J gene: TRBJ2-2
clone size: NA
CDR3 protein: CASSYPGNSGELFF
CDR3 DNA: TGTGCCAGCAGCTACCCAGGGAATTCCGGGGAGCTGTTTTTT

V gene: TRBV30
D gene: NA
J gene: TRBJ2-2
clone size: NA
CDR3 protein: CAWSVRIVRERDTGELFF
CDR3 DNA: TGTGCCTGGAGTGTACGCATCGTACGGGAGAGAGATACCGGGGAGCTGTTTTTT

V gene: TRBV6-5
D gene: NA
J gene: TRBJ2-2
clone size: NA
CDR3 protein: CASSSLGATGELFF
CDR3 DNA: TGTGCCAGCAGTTCCCTGGGGGCGACCGGGGAGCTGTTTTTT

V gene: TRBV5-1
D gene: NA
J gene: TRBJ2-1
clone size: NA
CDR3 protein: CASSSMAHNEQFF
CDR3 DNA: TGCGCCAGCAGCTCGATGGCTCACAATGAGCAGTTCTTC

V gene: TRBV7-2
D gene: TRBD2
J gene: TRBJ2-3
clone size: NA
CDR3 protein: CASSSGTSGTNTQYF
CDR3 DNA: TGTGCCAGCAGCTCCGGGACTAGCGGCACGAATACGCAGTATTTT

V gene: TRBV14
D gene: NA
J gene: TRBJ2-5
clone size: NA
CDR3 protein: CASSQGGYETQYF
CDR3 DNA: TGTGCCAGCAGCCAAGGAGGGTACGAGACCCAGTACTTC

V gene: TRBV6-6
D gene: NA
J gene: TRBJ1-6
clone size: NA
CDR3 protein: CASSYSVSPLHF
CDR3 DNA: TGTGCCAGCAGTTACTCCGTTTCACCCCTCCACTTT

V gene: TRBV11-2
D gene: NA
J gene: TRBJ2-1
clone size: NA
CDR3 protein: CASSPQGYNEQFF
CDR3 DNA: TGTGCCAGCAGCCCTCAGGGCTACAATGAGCAGTTCTTC

V gene: TRBV30
D gene: TRBD2
J gene: TRBJ2-1
clone size: NA
CDR3 protein: CAWSVRGSGRAHNEQFF
CDR3 DNA: TGTGCCTGGAGTGTACGGGGTAGCGGGAGGGCCCACAATGAGCAGTTCTTC

V gene: TRBV24-1
D gene: TRBD2
J gene: TRBJ2-1
clone size: NA
CDR3 protein: CATSDELAGGSSYNEQFF
CDR3 DNA: TGTGCCACCAGTGATGAACTAGCGGGGGGTAGCTCCTACAATGAGCAGTTCTTC

V gene: TRBV7-9
D gene: NA
J gene: TRBJ2-1
clone size: NA
CDR3 protein: CASSSPPHEQFF
CDR3 DNA: TGTGCCAGCAGCTCCCCTCCTCATGAGCAGTTCTTC

V gene: TRBV28
D gene: NA
J gene: TRBJ1-1
clone size: NA
CDR3 protein: CASSLSRGNTEAFF
CDR3 DNA: TGTGCCAGCAGTTTGTCCAGGGGGAACACTGAAGCTTTCTTT

V gene: TRBV19
D gene: NA
J gene: TRBJ2-2
clone size: once
CDR3 protein: CASNSPGGPNTGELFF
CDR3 DNA: TGTGCCAGTAACTCCCCGGGGGGCCCGAACACCGGGGAGCTGTTTTTT

V gene: TRBV4-1
D gene: TRBD1
J gene: TRBJ1-6
clone size: many
CDR3 protein: CASSQYPSTGPLNSPLHF
CDR3 DNA: TGCGCCAGCAGCCAATACCCCTCGACAGGGCCCCTAAATTCACCCCTCCACTTT

V gene: TRBV28
D gene: NA
J gene: TRBJ2-1
clone size: NA
CDR3 protein: CASSPPRGTEQFF
CDR3 DNA: TGTGCCAGCAGCCCCCCCCGGGGAACCGAGCAGTTCTTC

V gene: TRBV19
D gene: NA
J gene: TRBJ2-7
clone size: NA
CDR3 protein: CASSISRARAYEQYF
CDR3 DNA: TGTGCCAGTAGTATCAGCCGGGCCAGGGCCTACGAGCAGTACTTC